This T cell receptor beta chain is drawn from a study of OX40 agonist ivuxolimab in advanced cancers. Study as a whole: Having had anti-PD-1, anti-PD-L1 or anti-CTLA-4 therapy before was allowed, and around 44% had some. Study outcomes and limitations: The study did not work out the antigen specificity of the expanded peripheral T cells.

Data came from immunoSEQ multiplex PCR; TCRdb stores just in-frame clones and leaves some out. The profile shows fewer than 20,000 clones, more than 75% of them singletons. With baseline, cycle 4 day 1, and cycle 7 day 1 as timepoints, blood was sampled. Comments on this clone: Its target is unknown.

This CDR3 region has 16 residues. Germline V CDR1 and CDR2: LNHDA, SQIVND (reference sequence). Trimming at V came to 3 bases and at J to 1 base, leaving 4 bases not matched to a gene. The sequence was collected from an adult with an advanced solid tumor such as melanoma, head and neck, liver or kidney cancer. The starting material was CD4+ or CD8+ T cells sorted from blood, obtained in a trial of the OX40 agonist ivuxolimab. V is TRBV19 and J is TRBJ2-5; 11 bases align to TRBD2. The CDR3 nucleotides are TGTGCCAGTAGTATCTCCGGGACTAGCGGCCAAGAGACCCAGTACTTC. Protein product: CASSISGTSGQETQYF.